This T cell receptor (beta chain) is drawn from a study of T cells in Graves' hyperthyroidism and ophthalmopathy. CDR1 is MNHNS and CDR2 is SASEGT in the germline V gene. V was pared by 6 bases and J by 2 bases, with 11 bases between. There are 14 residues in the CDR3. This clonotype occurred a few times. Uncontrolled infection, other autoimmune disease, pregnancy and lactation each barred patients from inclusion. Diagnoses were made from clinical symptoms, serum measures (thyroxine and TRAb), thyroid ultrasound and orbital computed tomography. PBMCs were derived from roughly 10 ml fresh peripheral blood. Researchers took RNA transcripts and amplified the TCR beta CDR3 regions from them. An initial round of RT-PCR targeting the TCR CDR3 relied on the HTBI primer set. MiXCR was run by TCRdb on the multiplex PCR reads, yielding one entry per CDR3 protein. The table shows around 350,000 distinct CDR3 sequences, with 13% to 15% occurring only once.

The specimen sequenced was blood. The gene calls are TRBV6-1 and TRBJ1-5, with D hard to call. The receptor was isolated from a woman aged 25 to 45 with Graves' ophthalmopathy. The CDR3: CASSRRDGNQPQHF. In DNA form, the CDR3 reads TGTGCCAGCAGCCGGAGGGATGGCAATCAGCCCCAGCATTTT.